The 11 T cell receptor beta chains listed next were all sequenced from one sample in a study of cytomegalovirus exposure and HLA in healthy donors. Researchers ran the PCR with 60 Vbeta and 13 Jbeta primers. Some clones are missing from TCRdb's copy, which holds only in-frame ones; the method was immunoSEQ multiplex PCR. This sample yields under 130,000 clones, of which about 77% are seen a single time; 9% to 12% belongs to the top ten. Sequenced input: PBMCs. The receptors were sampled from a woman aged 18-29 years in good health and CMV-seropositive.

This chain connects TRBV6-4 to TRBJ1-4; TRBD1 aligns across 9 bases. J gave up 10 bases and V 7 bases, and 13 bases lay outside the gene matches. CDR3 length: 15 residues. Per germline, CDR1 MRHNA and CDR2 SNTAGT. The CDR3 DNA is TGTGCCAGCACTCTTCGGCTGGGACAGGGATCAAAACTGTTTTTT. It yields the protein CASTLRLGQGSKLFF.

The rearrangement uses TRBV2 and TRBJ2-3; maybe TRBD2 (6 bases). CDR3 length: 13 amino acids. Germline V lookup: CDR1 SNHLY, CDR2 FYNNEI. Deletions cut 7 bases from V and 6 bases from J, with 14 bases between. The CDR3 DNA is TGTGCCAGCACCGGGTCGCGGGATGATACGCAGTATTTT. It encodes CASTGSRDDTQYF.

This clone has just one count. The chain carries TRBV18 and TRBJ1-5; TRBD1 is a possible D gene (6 bases). The CDR3 covers 13 residues. From germline, CDR1 is KGHSH and CDR2 LQKENI. Trimming shortened V by 6 bases and J by 4 bases, and 10 bases separated the two germline ends. The DNA of the CDR3 is TGTGCCAGCTCCCCCGGACAGAATCAGCCCCAGCATTTT. Its translation is CASSPGQNQPQHF.

The chain has TRBV4-2 and TRBJ2-5; D possibly corresponds to TRBD1 (7 bases). Germline CDR1 is LGHNA and CDR2 is YNFKEQ. The length of the CDR3 is 17 residues. The V gene lost 1 base and the J gene lost 0 bases, with 15 bases spanning the gap. CDR3 in DNA: TGTGCCAGCAGCCAAGTTCAGGGGGGAGAGTACCAAGAGACCCAGTACTTC. It specifies CASSQVQGGEYQETQYF.

This clone was counted a few times. This chain joins TRBV7-8 and TRBJ1-5, with D possibly TRBD1 on 5 matching bases. Germline loops: CDR1 SGHVS, CDR2 FQNEAQ. CDR3 length: 15 residues. V lost 5 bases, J lost 5 bases, and 16 bases lay in between. In DNA, the CDR3 is TGTGCCAGCAGCCTCGGGCAGGGCCATTATCAGCCCCAGCATTTT. Its protein is CASSLGQGHYQPQHF.

The chain couples TRBV9 to TRBJ2-5, with 7 nucleotides matching TRBD2. V lost 0 bases to trimming and J lost 5 bases; unmatched junction nucleotides: 7. The CDR3 spans 15 residues. The germline CDR1 and CDR2 sequences are SGDLS and YYNGEE. CDR3 DNA sequence: TGTGCCAGCAGCGTAGGCGGGGGACCAGAGGAGACCCAGTACTTC. Protein: CASSVGGGPEETQYF.

The J gene is TRBJ2-7, the V gene TRBV11-2; D unresolved. V was cut by 4 bases and J by 3 bases, with 13 bases left in between. The CDR3 spans 14 residues. CDR1 is SGHAT, CDR2 FQNNGV, per germline. The CDR3 coding sequence is TGTGCCAGCAGCTCCTTAACATCGATCTACGAGCAGTACTTC. Protein sequence: CASSSLTSIYEQYF.

The chain employs TRBV9 and TRBJ2-2, with TRBD2 as a possible D gene (6 bases). The germline V and J ends were trimmed by 4 bases and 5 bases, with 12 bases remaining between them. Germline values: CDR1 SGDLS, CDR2 YYNGEE. The CDR3 length is 14 residues. Here the CDR3 reads CASSPLEGTGELFF. Here the CDR3 DNA reads TGTGCCAGCAGCCCTCTGGAGGGAACCGGGGAGCTGTTTTTT.

The gene calls are TRBV5-1 and TRBJ2-3; D is possibly TRBD2 (6 bases). CDR1 and CDR2 from the germline V gene are SGHRS and YFSETQ. The CDR3 is made up of 15 amino acids. Trimming took 0 bases from V and 2 from J, leaving 10 bases between them. In DNA form, the CDR3 reads TGCGCCAGCAGCTTGGGTGCGGGGAACACAGATACGCAGTATTTT. The encoded protein is CASSLGAGNTDTQYF.

The V gene is TRBV21-1, the J gene TRBJ2-1; the D segment call TRBD1 is taken from the table without a DNA check. TRBV21-1 is a recognized pseudogene. The CDR3 length is 21 residues. This CDR3 reads CASSKVFLHAVQGKYHNEQFF. The CDR3 DNA follows: TGTGCCAGCAGCAAAGTATTTTTACATGCTGTCCAGGGGAAGTACCACAATGAGCAGTTCTTC.

This chain links TRBV7-3 with TRBJ1-1, with a possible D match to TRBD1 (6 bases). With 6 bases removed from V and 1 base from J, the gap between germline ends came to 9 bases. The CDR3 has 13 residues. Germline-derived CDR1 and CDR2 are SGHTA and FQGTGA. The CDR3 DNA reads TGTGCCAGCAGTTCACAGGGGAACACTGAAGCTTTCTTT. As protein: CASSSQGNTEAFF.